Listed here is a single T cell receptor (beta chain). The antigen remains unidentified. The study ran its PCR with 60 Vbeta and 13 Jbeta primers. Produced via immunoSEQ multiplex PCR; TCRdb's table is partial and in-frame only. This specimen shows around 120,000 clones; the ten leading clones hold roughly 3.5%. This specimen belongs to a study of cytomegalovirus exposure and HLA in healthy donors. General study results and limits: A later analysis showed TCR association rates differing by HLA locus, peaking at DRB1 and lowest at HLA-C. The investigators catalogued 150 or so TCR beta chains as cytomegalovirus-associated. No immune exposure information besides CMV serostatus was available. The study dropped some indistinguishable V segments, TRBV6-2 and TRBV6-3 among them.

Trimming took off 0 bases at V and 0 bases at J, with 10 bases between the two ends. From germline, CDR1 is SGHKS and CDR2 YYEKEE (reference sequence). The CDR3 length is 15 residues. The gene calls are TRBV5-5 and TRBJ2-7; D might be TRBD2 (5 bases). This clonotype was sampled from a man between 18 and 35 years old in good health and CMV-seronegative. Sequenced input: PBMCs. CDR3 sequence (DNA): TGTGCCAGCAGCTTGGGGGTGGGGAGCTCCTACGAGCAGTACTTC. Amino acids: CASSLGVGSSYEQYF.